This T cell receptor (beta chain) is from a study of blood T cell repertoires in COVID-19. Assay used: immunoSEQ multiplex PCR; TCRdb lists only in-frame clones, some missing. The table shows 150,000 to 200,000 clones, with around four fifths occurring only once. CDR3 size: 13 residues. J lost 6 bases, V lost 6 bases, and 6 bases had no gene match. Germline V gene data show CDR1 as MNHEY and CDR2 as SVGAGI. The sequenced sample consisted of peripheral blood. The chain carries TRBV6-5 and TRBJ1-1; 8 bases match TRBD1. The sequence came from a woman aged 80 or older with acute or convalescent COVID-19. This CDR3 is CASSDRTGPEAFF. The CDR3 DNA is TGTGCCAGCAGCGACCGGACAGGGCCTGAAGCTTTCTTT.